This T cell receptor (beta chain) was sequenced during a study of response to subunit inactivated influenza vaccine. Study-level results: After each seasonal influenza vaccination, few new T cells are recruited, the authors suggested.

On this clonotype: Its specificity is unknown.

From the RT-PCR reads, TCRdb called clonotypes with MiXCR, one entry per CDR3 protein. The sample has roughly 790,000 distinct CDR3 sequences, over 20% seen once. The trim removed 3 bases at V and 4 bases at J, leaving 10 bases unmatched. Per the germline V gene, CDR1 is SGHNT and CDR2 is YYREEE (reference sequence). This CDR3 region has 16 residues. V usage is TRBV5-4 and J usage is TRBJ2-5; 9 nucleotides align to TRBD2. This sequence was found in a man in his fifties or sixties who received an inactivated influenza vaccine. Sequencing used PBMCs from blood, obtained approximately 5 days after vaccination. The CDR3 sequence is CASSSPNAGGRETQYF. CDR3 in DNA: TGTGCCAGCAGCTCCCCAAACGCGGGAGGGAGAGAGACCCAGTACTTC.